This record covers a single TCR beta chain. Its antigen is unknown. This sample is drawn from a study of vaccination effects on CD4 cells after COVID-19. When less than 12 days of culture had elapsed, CD4+ T cells were isolated. Germline CDR1 and CDR2: KGHSH and LQKENI. Deletions cut 2 bases from V and 0 bases from J, with 7 bases between. This CDR3 region has 14 residues. Clones were read by immunoSEQ multiplex PCR, and TCRdb kept only the in-frame ones, dropping some. The sample includes some 39,000 clones, around 80% of them seen just once. The chain combines TRBV18 with TRBJ1-1; TRBD1 is a possible D gene (5 bases). The sequence derives from a human donor who received a COVID-19 vaccine. Sequenced material: CD4+ T cells from PBMCs cultured without peptide, taken before COVID-19 vaccination. This CDR3 is CASSPGGVNTEAFF. In DNA, the CDR3 is TGTGCCAGCTCACCAGGGGGGGTGAACACTGAAGCTTTCTTT.